Listed here are 8 T cell receptor beta chains from one sample, sequenced in a study of control samples from healthy donors and cancer patients (TCRdb year 2020). Library generation was performed with the immunoSEQ multiplex PCR assay. The immuneACCESS repertoire file appears here via TCRdb, limited to in-frame rearrangements. These files lack a portion of the clones; in checked studies, under half of the deficit traces to unresolved V genes, and the cause of the others is not known. A total of tens of thousands of clones appear in this sample, approximately 91% of them only once. Of the sample, approximately 5.1% is held by the ten largest clones. Source material: blood. Receptors were obtained from a woman between 45 and 60 years old in good health.

J is TRBJ1-1 and V is TRBV9, with D possibly matching TRBD1 (6 bases). Trimming left V 5 bases short and J 4 bases short, with 18 bases between. Germline CDR1 is SGDLS and CDR2 is YYNGEE. CDR3 length: 15 amino acids. The CDR3 here is CASSIGGLGATEAFF. The CDR3 nucleotides are TGTGCCAGCAGTATAGGGGGACTGGGCGCCACTGAAGCTTTCTTT.

The chain combines TRBV19 with TRBJ1-5, with D perhaps matching TRBD1 (5 bases). The V gene lost 7 bases and the J gene lost 3 bases, with 13 bases spanning the gap. CDR1 is LNHDA and CDR2 is SQIVND in the germline V gene (reference sequence). The CDR3 runs to 14 residues. Written as DNA, the CDR3 is TGTGCCAGTAATGGGGGGAACCCCAATCAGCCCCAGCATTTT. Its protein product is CASNGGNPNQPQHF.

The V gene is TRBV19, the J gene TRBJ2-1; no clear D. This CDR3 contains 16 residues. V lost 3 bases, J lost 2 bases, and 14 bases lay in between. Germline V gene data show CDR1 as LNHDA and CDR2 as SQIVND (reference sequence). The CDR3 loop is CASSISESITYNEQFF. The CDR3 DNA is TGTGCCAGTAGTATCTCCGAGAGCATTACCTACAATGAGCAGTTCTTC.

There are a few counts of this clone. The V gene is TRBV4-1, the J gene TRBJ1-1; possibly TRBD1 for D (5 bases). Trimming removed 0 bases at V and 5 bases at J, with 13 bases between. The CDR3 covers 15 residues. From germline, CDR1 is MGHRA and CDR2 YSYEKL. CDR3 sequence (DNA): TGCGCCAGCAGCCAAGAATGGGGCAGGGAAACTGAAGCTTTCTTT. Its protein product is CASSQEWGRETEAFF.

The chain employs TRBV18 and TRBJ1-3; D call uncertain. CDR3 length equals 14 residues. The germline V gene encodes CDR1 KGHSH and CDR2 LQKENI. Trimming shortened V by 4 bases and J by 0 bases, and 7 bases separated the two germline ends. CDR3 bases: TGTGCCAGCTCACTCTCCTTCTCTGGAAACACCATATATTTT. Amino acids: CASSLSFSGNTIYF.

This rearrangement joins TRBV6-4 to TRBJ1-6; TRBD1 agrees at 7 bases. This CDR3 has 18 amino acids. Germline V lookup: CDR1 MRHNA, CDR2 SNTAGT. Losses at the gene ends were 6 bases for V and 0 bases for J; bases not matched to a gene: 11. The CDR3: CASRTGTASSSYNSPLHF. The CDR3 region has the DNA TGTGCCAGCAGGACCGGGACAGCAAGTAGCTCCTATAATTCACCCCTCCACTTT.

The J gene is TRBJ1-5, the V gene TRBV4-1; the D is unclear. The CDR3 has 14 residues. CDR1 is MGHRA and CDR2 is YSYEKL in the germline V gene. The V end was cut by 1 base, the J end by 6 bases, with 10 bases between. Here the CDR3 DNA reads TGCGCCAGCAGCCAAGCTGTGGAGGGTCAGCCCCAGCATTTT. This sequence encodes CASSQAVEGQPQHF.

The CDR3 is CASGPPYGYTF. DNA for the CDR3: TGTGCTAGTGGCCCACCTTATGGCTACACCTTC. The rearrangement links TRBV12-5 to TRBJ1-2; D remains unclear. CDR1 and CDR2 from the germline V gene are LGHNT and FRNRAP. V lost 6 bases, J lost 5 bases, and 7 bases lay in between. The CDR3 spans 11 residues.